This TCR beta chain was observed in a study of cytotoxic CD8 clonotypes in ibrutinib-treated CLL. Study overall: By median roughly 68 months, roughly twelve had progressed and about 14 stayed remitted; responses had been 2 complete and 25 or so partial.

Study-level points and caveats: Clonality went up at ibrutinib response and then declined back toward baseline at progression.

Trimming took off 0 bases at V and 4 bases at J, with 6 bases between the two ends. Germline V gives CDR1 SGHVS, CDR2 FQNEAQ. This CDR3 is built from 13 residues. This clone was seen only a few times. The antigen is undetermined. Investigators sought sequencing depths of between 1 in 200,000 and 1 in 1 million T cells. Produced via immunoSEQ multiplex PCR; TCRdb's table is partial and in-frame only. The sample contains roughly 15,000 clones, about 65% of which appear only once. Frozen-stored PBMCs produced 1.5 to 2.5 micrograms of genomic DNA for TCR beta libraries. The genes are TRBV7-8 and TRBJ1-1; D is ambiguous. Sequenced material: PBMCs, taken before ibrutinib treatment. This TCR derives from a human donor with chronic lymphocytic leukemia. The CDR3 DNA reads as TGTGCCAGCAGCTTAGCGGCGACCACTGAAGCTTTCTTT. This gives the protein CASSLAATTEAFF.